These T cell receptor beta chains were read from a single sample in a study of human T cells and chemical hapten exposure. TCRdb used MiXCR to reprocess the RACE reads, holding one entry per CDR3 protein. This table holds 84,000 or so distinct CDR3 sequences, 10% found once. The material was whole blood, obtained in connection with sensitization to the hapten diphenylcyclopropenone (DPC). The receptors come from a woman aged 30 to 39 with alopecia areata. Some clones in this sample may be carry-over from other donors' samples. Each CDR3 is given with its conserved first and last residue. D genes are given only for firm matches. Clone size is stated in some rows and not others, as once, few, many or a class when expanded.

D	size	V	J	CDR3	DNA
-	many	TRBV7-9	TRBJ2-1	CASSPPTGALVNEQFF	TGTGCCAGCAGCCCGCCGACAGGAGCCTTAGTCAATGAGCAGTTCTTC
TRBD1	-	TRBV14	TRBJ2-1	CASSPWTGGEKDNEQFF	TGTGCCAGCAGCCCATGGACAGGGGGGGAGAAGGACAATGAGCAGTTCTTC
TRBD1	few	TRBV20-1	TRBJ2-7	CSAIDRVGEQYF	TGCAGTGCAATTGACAGGGTAGGCGAGCAGTACTTC
TRBD1	few	TRBV6-2/TRBV6-3	TRBJ1-5	CASSYLHDRGGNQPQHF	TGTGCCAGCAGTTACCTCCACGACAGGGGCGGCAATCAGCCCCAGCATTTT
-	-	TRBV3-1	TRBJ1-5	CASSQSKQGHQPQHF	TGTGCCAGCAGCCAAAGCAAACAGGGCCATCAGCCCCAGCATTTT
TRBD1	-	TRBV18	TRBJ2-1	CASSPKTGGRGATQFF	TGTGCCAGCTCACCAAAGACAGGGGGCCGCGGAGCGACCCAGTTCTTC
TRBD1	few	TRBV6-5	TRBJ1-4	CASSYEGAVGKLFF	TGTGCCAGCAGTTATGAGGGGGCAGTGGGAAAACTGTTTTTT
-	few	TRBV29-1	TRBJ2-5	CSVGRYQETQYF	TGCAGCGTTGGACGATACCAAGAGACCCAGTACTTC
TRBD1	-	TRBV20-1	TRBJ2-7	CSASRGLHEQYF	TGCAGTGCTTCCAGGGGGCTCCACGAGCAGTACTTC
TRBD2	many	TRBV5-4	TRBJ2-7	CASRGSASGIGEQYF	TGTGCCAGCAGGGGATCTGCTAGCGGGATAGGTGAGCAGTACTTC
TRBD1	-	TRBV25-1	TRBJ2-1	CASSRDRESISYNEQFF	TGTGCCAGCAGTCGTGACAGGGAATCAATCTCCTACAATGAGCAGTTCTTC
-	many	TRBV7-8	TRBJ1-1	CASSPNPGTEAFF	TGTGCCAGCAGCCCGAATCCGGGCACTGAAGCTTTCTTT
TRBD1	-	TRBV5-1	TRBJ2-7	CASSSGQITSYEQYF	TGCGCCAGCAGCTCGGGACAGATAACCTCCTACGAGCAGTACTTC
-	-	TRBV3-1	TRBJ1-3	CASSHRDSAGNTIYF	TGTGCCAGCAGCCACAGGGATTCGGCTGGAAACACCATATATTTT
TRBD1	many	TRBV7-8	TRBJ2-2	CASSLLAGGSGELFF	TGTGCCAGCAGCTTACTGGCAGGGGGCTCGGGGGAGCTGTTTTTT
-	-	TRBV28	TRBJ2-3	CASSRDRPSTDTQYF	TGTGCCAGCAGTCGGGACCGTCCTAGCACAGATACGCAGTATTTT
TRBD1	many	TRBV5-4	TRBJ1-4	CASSVPGQGMGEKLFF	TGTGCCAGCAGCGTCCCGGGACAGGGGATGGGTGAAAAACTGTTTTTT
TRBD2	few	TRBV12-5	TRBJ2-1	CASGFGTSGGYEQFF	TGTGCTAGTGGTTTCGGGACTAGCGGGGGATATGAGCAGTTCTTC
-	-	TRBV3-1	TRBJ1-2	CASSLRSGDWGYTF	TGTGCCAGCAGCCTCCGGTCCGGCGATTGGGGCTACACCTTC
TRBD2	few	TRBV5-1	TRBJ2-7	CASSLASRGGYEQYF	TGCGCCAGCAGCTTGGCCTCACGGGGGGGCTACGAGCAGTACTTC
-	-	TRBV12-3/TRBV12-4	TRBJ1-6	CASSLQALGSPLHF	TGTGCCAGCAGCCTACAGGCCCTTGGATCACCCCTCCACTTT
-	-	TRBV6-1	TRBJ1-5	CASSDLNTGFFDQPQHF	TGTGCCAGCAGTGACTTAAACACAGGGTTCTTCGATCAGCCCCAGCATTTT
TRBD2	few	TRBV18	TRBJ2-7	CASSPAGGPLYEQYF	TGTGCCAGCTCACCAGCGGGAGGTCCTCTCTACGAGCAGTACTTC
-	many	TRBV28	TRBJ2-5	CASGEDGSGETQYF	TGTGCCAGCGGCGAGGACGGGAGCGGTGAGACCCAGTACTTC
-	many	TRBV18	TRBJ1-1	CASSPPGQSRTEAFF	TGTGCCAGCTCACCACCGGGACAAAGCAGAACTGAAGCTTTCTTT
-	few	TRBV9	TRBJ1-1	CASSEALNTEAFF	TGTGCCAGCAGCGAGGCACTGAACACTGAAGCTTTCTTT
TRBD1	few	TRBV5-5	TRBJ1-6	CASSKGQPYNSPLHF	TGTGCCAGCAGCAAGGGACAGCCCTATAATTCACCCCTCCACTTT
-	many	TRBV27	TRBJ1-6	CASSPQLRASPLHF	TGTGCCAGCAGTCCACAGCTCCGGGCTTCACCCCTCCACTTT
-	few	TRBV20-1	TRBJ2-3	CSARFVSTDTQYF	TGCAGTGCTAGGTTTGTAAGCACAGATACGCAGTATTTT
-	many	TRBV7-2	TRBJ2-1	CASSLRLGWAHEQFF	TGTGCCAGCAGCTTACGGCTAGGATGGGCGCATGAGCAGTTCTTC